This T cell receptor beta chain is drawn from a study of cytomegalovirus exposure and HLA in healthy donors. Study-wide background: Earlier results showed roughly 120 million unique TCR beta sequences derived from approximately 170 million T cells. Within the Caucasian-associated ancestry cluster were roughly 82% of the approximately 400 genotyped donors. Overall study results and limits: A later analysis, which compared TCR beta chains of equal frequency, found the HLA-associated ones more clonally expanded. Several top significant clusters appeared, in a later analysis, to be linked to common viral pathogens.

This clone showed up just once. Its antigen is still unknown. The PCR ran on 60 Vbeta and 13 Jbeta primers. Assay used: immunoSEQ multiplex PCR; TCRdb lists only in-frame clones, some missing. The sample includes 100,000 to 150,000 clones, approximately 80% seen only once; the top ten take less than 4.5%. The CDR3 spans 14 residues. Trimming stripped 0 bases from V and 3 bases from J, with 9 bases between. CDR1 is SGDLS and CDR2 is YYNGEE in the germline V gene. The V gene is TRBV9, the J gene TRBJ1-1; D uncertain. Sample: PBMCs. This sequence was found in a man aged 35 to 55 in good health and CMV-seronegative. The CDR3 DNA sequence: TGTGCCAGCAGCGTAGACCTTCGAGACACTGAAGCTTTCTTT. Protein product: CASSVDLRDTEAFF.